Following are 14 T cell receptor beta chains from one sample sequenced in a study of control samples from healthy donors and cancer patients. Using immunoSEQ multiplex PCR, the repertoire was profiled, and TCRdb retains in-frame clones only, with some absent. The sample lists 150,000 or so clones, just under 95% seen once, with 5.7% in the top ten. The sequenced sample consisted of blood. Receptors originate from a middle-aged man in good health.

This clone was counted once. The chain joins TRBV19 to TRBJ1-1; no clear D gene. CDR1 and CDR2 from the germline V gene are LNHDA and SQIVND (reference sequence). Trimming took off 1 base at V and 3 bases at J, with 9 bases between the two ends. This CDR3 comprises 14 residues. The CDR3 coding sequence is TGTGCCAGTAGTATAGTCCTCGGGGACACTGAAGCTTTCTTT. Translated: CASSIVLGDTEAFF.

The chain couples TRBV12-5 to TRBJ1-1; D might be TRBD1 (6 bases). The CDR3 spans 13 residues. V was shortened by 5 bases and J by 5 bases, with 12 bases between the two germline ends. Germline V gene data show CDR1 as LGHNT and CDR2 as FRNRAP. CDR3 sequence (DNA): TGTGCTAGTGGTAGAACAGGGAGGACTGAAGCTTTCTTT. Translation: CASGRTGRTEAFF. Combining the CDR3 with reference TRBV12-5 and TRBJ1-1 gives the whole variable domain DARVTQTPRHKVTEMGQEVTMRCQPILGHNTVFWYRQTMMQGLELLAYFRNRAPLDDSGMPKDRFSAEMPDATLATLKIQPSEPRDSAVYFCASGRTGRTEAFFGQGTRLTVV.

The chain recombines TRBV3-1 (or the pseudogene TRBV3-2) with TRBJ1-3, with D perhaps matching TRBD1 (5 bases). The CDR3 has 15 amino acids. Germline CDR1 and CDR2: LGHDT and YNNKEL (reference sequence). Trimming took 6 bases from V and 2 from J, leaving 14 bases between them. CDR3 DNA sequence: TGTGCCAGCAGTCCGCTTTGGGGGACTGGAAACACCATATATTTT. This translates into CASSPLWGTGNTIYF.

J is TRBJ1-1 and V is TRBV5-6; D possibly corresponds to TRBD1 (5 bases). V shed 4 bases and J shed 0 bases, with 13 bases lying between them. This CDR3 is built from 15 residues. Germline CDR1 SGHDT, CDR2 YYEEEE. The CDR3 loop is CASSRGPYMNTEAFF. DNA of the CDR3: TGTGCCAGCAGCCGGGGACCCTACATGAACACTGAAGCTTTCTTT.

This chain joins TRBV27 and TRBJ2-7, with 11 bases matching TRBD1. This CDR3 comprises 15 residues. Germline V gene sequence: CDR1 MNHEY, CDR2 SMNVEV (reference sequence). The J segment lost 4 bases and the V segment lost 5 bases, leaving 7 bases of the junction unmatched. The CDR3 sequence: CASSMRTGGWYEQYF. Written as DNA, the CDR3 is TGTGCCAGCAGTATGAGGACAGGGGGCTGGTACGAGCAGTACTTC.

The chain uses TRBV7-2 and TRBJ2-1; tentative D call: TRBD2 (8 bases). This CDR3 is built from 16 residues. Per germline, CDR1 SGHTA and CDR2 FQGNSA. V was clipped by 3 bases and J by 6 bases, with 18 bases between them. CDR3 DNA: TGTGCCAGCAGCTTCAGGGGGGCCGGGAGGGTCAATGAGCAGTTCTTC. Translation gives CASSFRGAGRVNEQFF. Full variable domain (rest looked up from reference TRBV7-2 and TRBJ2-1): GAGVSQSPSNKVTEKGKDVELRCDPISGHTALYWYRQSLGQGLEFLIYFQGNSAPDKSGLPSDRFSAERTGGSVSTLTIQRTQQEDSAVYLCASSFRGAGRVNEQFFGPGTRLTVL.

For the CDR3, the DNA is TGTGCCAGCAGTGACCCGGGACAGGTGAACACTGAAGCTTTCTTT. It is translated as CASSDPGQVNTEAFF. The chain combines TRBV6-1 with TRBJ1-1; 8 bases align to TRBD1. The CDR3 covers 15 residues. Germline V gene lookup returns CDR1 MNHNS and CDR2 SASEGT. V trimming: 3 bases; J trimming: 0 bases; junction bases outside the gene matches: 3.

The chain combines TRBV9 with TRBJ2-2, with TRBD2 matching over 8 bases. Germline trimming cut 2 bases from V and 3 bases from J; bases unmatched to any gene: 15. The V gene's germline CDR1 is SGDLS and CDR2 YYNGEE. CDR3 length equals 19 residues. For the CDR3, the DNA is TGTGCCAGCAGCGTTGCCCCGGGAGGGGGAACCCCCTACACCGGGGAGCTGTTTTTT. Translation: CASSVAPGGGTPYTGELFF.

The rearrangement uses TRBV7-3 and TRBJ2-1, with 9 bases that match TRBD1. This CDR3 spans 19 amino acids. Unmatched junction bases numbered 15, after V lost 1 base and J lost 5 bases. Germline CDR1 SGHTA, CDR2 FQGTGA. The CDR3 spells CASSLIPPRGDRANNEQFF. CDR3 in DNA: TGTGCCAGCAGCTTAATCCCCCCCCGCGGGGACAGGGCTAACAATGAGCAGTTCTTC.

The V gene is TRBV19, the J gene TRBJ1-2; D gene unclear. Trimming left V 2 bases short and J 8 bases short, with 6 bases between. Germline CDR1 LNHDA, CDR2 SQIVND (reference sequence). The CDR3 sequence is 11 residues long. This CDR3 is CASSIRSGYTF. CDR3 bases: TGTGCCAGTAGTATACGGAGCGGCTACACCTTC.

The chain links TRBV11-2 to TRBJ1-6; no firm D call. The length of the CDR3 is 14 residues. Germline assignment: CDR1 SGHAT and CDR2 FQNNGV. V lost 2 bases and J 7 bases, leaving 9 bases between the germline ends. In DNA form, the CDR3 reads TGTGCCAGCAGCTTACACGTCGGGAATTCACCCCTCCACTTT. Its protein product is CASSLHVGNSPLHF.

This chain links TRBV28 with TRBJ1-2; D unresolved. Germline CDR1 is MDHEN and CDR2 is SYDVKM. The CDR3 loop spans 12 amino acids. Trimming removed 5 bases from V and 4 bases from J, with 8 bases in between. The CDR3 loop reads CASSRSGYGYTF. Written as DNA, the CDR3 is TGTGCCAGCAGTCGTTCGGGCTATGGCTACACCTTC.

The rearrangement joins TRBV25-1 to TRBJ2-3; D is possibly TRBD2 (7 bases). Germline-derived CDR1 and CDR2 are MGHDK and SYGVNS. The germline V and J ends were trimmed by 6 bases and 4 bases, with 14 bases remaining between them. This CDR3 comprises 14 residues. CDR3 nucleotides: TGTGCCAGCAGCGGGGGGCGGGGAGCAGATACGCAGTATTTT. It is translated as CASSGGRGADTQYF. The entire variable domain, with the rest obtained from reference TRBV25-1 and TRBJ2-3, is as follows: EADIYQTPRYLVIGTGKKITLECSQTMGHDKMYWYQQDPGMELHLIHYSYGVNSTEKGDLSSESTVSRIRTEHFPLTLESARPSHTSQYLCASSGGRGADTQYFGPGTRLTVL.

The genes are TRBV2 and TRBJ1-4; TRBD1 is a possible D gene (6 bases). This CDR3 contains 14 residues. Trimming stripped 6 bases from V and 3 bases from J, with 11 bases between. In germline, CDR1 is SNHLY, CDR2 FYNNEI. The CDR3 region has the DNA TGTGCCAGCAGCGGACAGACCGCTAATGAAAAACTGTTTTTT. It translates to CASSGQTANEKLFF.